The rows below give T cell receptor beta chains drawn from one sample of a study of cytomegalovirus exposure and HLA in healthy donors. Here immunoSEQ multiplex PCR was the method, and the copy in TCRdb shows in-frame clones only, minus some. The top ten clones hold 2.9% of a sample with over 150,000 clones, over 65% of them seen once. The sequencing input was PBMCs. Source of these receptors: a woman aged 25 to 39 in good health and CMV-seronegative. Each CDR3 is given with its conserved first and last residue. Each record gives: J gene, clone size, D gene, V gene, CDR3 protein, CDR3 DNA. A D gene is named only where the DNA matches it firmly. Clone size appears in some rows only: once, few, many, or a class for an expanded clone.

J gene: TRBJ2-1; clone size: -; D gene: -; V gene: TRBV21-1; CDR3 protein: CASSKAYCAGSYNEQFF; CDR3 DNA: TGTGCCAGCAGCAAAGCCTACTGTGCGGGCTCCTACAATGAGCAGTTCTTC
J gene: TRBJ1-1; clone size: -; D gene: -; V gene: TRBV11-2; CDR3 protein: CASSLDKRLITEAFF; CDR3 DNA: TGTGCCAGCAGCTTAGATAAACGGTTGATCACTGAAGCTTTCTTT
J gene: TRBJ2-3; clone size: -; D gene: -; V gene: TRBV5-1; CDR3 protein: CASSPPQGIPDTQYF; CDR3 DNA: TGCGCCAGCAGCCCACCCCAGGGGATCCCAGATACGCAGTATTTT
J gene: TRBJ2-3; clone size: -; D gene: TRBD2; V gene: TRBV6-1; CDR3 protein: CASRGTSGVTDTQYF; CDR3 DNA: TGTGCCAGCAGGGGGACTAGCGGGGTCACAGATACGCAGTATTTT
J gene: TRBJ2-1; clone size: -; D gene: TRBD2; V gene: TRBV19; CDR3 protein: CASSTGVAGWDYNEQFF; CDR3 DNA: TGTGCCAGTAGTACAGGAGTAGCGGGATGGGATTACAATGAGCAGTTCTTC
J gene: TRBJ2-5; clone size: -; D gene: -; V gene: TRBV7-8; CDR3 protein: CASMTDGKTQYF; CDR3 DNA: TGTGCCAGCATGACAGATGGAAAGACCCAGTACTTC
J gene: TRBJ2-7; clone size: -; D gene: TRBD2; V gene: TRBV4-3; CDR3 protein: CASSQAGLAGDLEQYF; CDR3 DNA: TGCGCCAGCAGCCAGGCAGGACTAGCGGGAGATCTCGAGCAGTACTTC
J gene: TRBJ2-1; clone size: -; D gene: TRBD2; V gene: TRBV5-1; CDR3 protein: CASSLEGTSGGAPYNEQFF; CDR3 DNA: TGCGCCAGCAGCTTGGAGGGGACTAGCGGGGGGGCTCCCTACAATGAGCAGTTCTTC
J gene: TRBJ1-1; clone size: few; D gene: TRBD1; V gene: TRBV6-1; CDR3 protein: CASGDYRGGNTEAFF; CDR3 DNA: TGTGCCAGCGGGGATTACAGGGGTGGGAACACTGAAGCTTTCTTT
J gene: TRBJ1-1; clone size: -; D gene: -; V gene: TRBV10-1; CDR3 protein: CASDTGRGITEAFF; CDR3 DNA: TGCGCCAGCGACACAGGGAGGGGCATCACTGAAGCTTTCTTT
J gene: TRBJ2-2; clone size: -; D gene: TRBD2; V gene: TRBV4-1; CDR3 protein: CASSQPTAGLLAGGLNTGELFF; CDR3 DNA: TGCGCCAGCAGCCAACCTACCGCGGGCTTACTAGCGGGGGGGCTTAACACCGGGGAGCTGTTTTTT
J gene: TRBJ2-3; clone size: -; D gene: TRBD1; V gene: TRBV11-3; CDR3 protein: CASSPGTGYTDTQYF; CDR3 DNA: TGTGCCAGCAGCCCGGGGACAGGGTACACAGATACGCAGTATTTT
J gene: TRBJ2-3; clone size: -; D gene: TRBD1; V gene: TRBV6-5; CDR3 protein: CASSYTDRHTDTQYF; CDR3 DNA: TGTGCCAGCAGTTACACGGACAGGCACACAGATACGCAGTATTTT
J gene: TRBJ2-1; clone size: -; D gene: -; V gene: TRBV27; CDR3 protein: CASSILDSRGEQFF; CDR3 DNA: -
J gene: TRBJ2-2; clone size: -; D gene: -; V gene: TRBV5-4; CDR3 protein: CASSFTRGNTGELFF; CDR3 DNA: TGTGCCAGCAGCTTTACCAGGGGCAACACCGGGGAGCTGTTTTTT
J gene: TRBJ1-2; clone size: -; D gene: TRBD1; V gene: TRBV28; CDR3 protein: CASRSTGVYGYTF; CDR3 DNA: TGTGCCAGCAGATCAACAGGGGTCTATGGCTACACCTTC
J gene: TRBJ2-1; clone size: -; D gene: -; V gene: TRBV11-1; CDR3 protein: CASSLGGEGRNNEQFF; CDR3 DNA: TGTGCCAGCAGCTTAGGGGGTGAGGGCCGTAACAATGAGCAGTTCTTC
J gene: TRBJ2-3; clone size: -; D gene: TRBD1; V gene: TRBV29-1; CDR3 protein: CSVGHGTGYTDTQYF; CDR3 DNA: TGCAGCGTCGGCCATGGGACAGGCTACACAGATACGCAGTATTTT
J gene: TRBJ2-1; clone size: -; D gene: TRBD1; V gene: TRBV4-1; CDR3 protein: CASSPASGQGNNEQFF; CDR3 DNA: TGCGCCAGCAGCCCCGCGTCGGGACAGGGTAACAATGAGCAGTTCTTC
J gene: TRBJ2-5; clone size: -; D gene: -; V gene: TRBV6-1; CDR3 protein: CASSDSGTPQETQYF; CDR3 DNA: TGTGCCAGCAGTGACTCCGGGACACCCCAAGAGACCCAGTACTTC
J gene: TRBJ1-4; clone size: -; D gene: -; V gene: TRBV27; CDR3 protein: CASSLSPDSVLKLFF; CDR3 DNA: TGTGCCAGCAGTTTATCCCCCGACAGCGTCTTAAAACTGTTTTTT
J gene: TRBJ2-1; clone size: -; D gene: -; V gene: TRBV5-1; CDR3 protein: CASSLISWVGAQNEQFF; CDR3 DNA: TGCGCCAGCAGCTTGATTTCCTGGGTGGGAGCTCAAAATGAGCAGTTCTTC
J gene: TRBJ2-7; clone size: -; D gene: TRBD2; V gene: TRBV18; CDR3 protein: CASSPGGGPGLAASYEQYF; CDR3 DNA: TGTGCCAGCTCACCAGGCGGGGGGCCCGGACTAGCGGCCTCCTACGAGCAGTACTTC
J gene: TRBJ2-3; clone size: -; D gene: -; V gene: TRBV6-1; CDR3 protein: CASSEVFLSTDTQYF; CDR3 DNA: TGTGCCAGCAGTGAAGTTTTCCTAAGCACAGATACGCAGTATTTT
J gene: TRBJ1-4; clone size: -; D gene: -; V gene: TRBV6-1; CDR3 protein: CASSPGTSGEKLFF; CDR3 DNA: TGTGCCAGCAGTCCGGGAACCTCGGGTGAAAAACTGTTTTTT
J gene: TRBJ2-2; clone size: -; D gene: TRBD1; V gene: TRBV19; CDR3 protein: CASRPNEGQGYTGELFF; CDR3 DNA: TGTGCCAGTAGACCCAATGAGGGACAGGGGTACACCGGGGAGCTGTTTTTT